The next 14 T cell receptor beta chains were all read from a single sample in a study of T cell responses to AZD1222 COVID-19 vaccine. Some clones are missing from TCRdb's copy, which holds only in-frame ones; the method was immunoSEQ multiplex PCR. The data hold under 75,000 clones, with roughly nine tenths observed a single time. This specimen consisted of peripheral blood, obtained on day 0 of AZD1222 vaccination. The receptors were sampled from an adult in good health.

The V gene is TRBV11-3, the J gene TRBJ1-1; D ambiguous. Germline V lookup: CDR1 SGHNT, CDR2 YENEEA. Deletions cut 5 bases from V and 8 bases from J, with 15 bases between. CDR3 size: 13 residues. This CDR3 is CASSQVARAEAFF. Written as DNA, the CDR3 is TGTGCCAGCAGCCAGGTCGCGCGGGCCGAAGCTTTCTTT. Variable domain in full (rest from reference TRBV11-3 and TRBJ1-1): EAGVVQSPRYKIIEKKQPVAFWCNPISGHNTLYWYLQNLGQGPELLIRYENEEAVDDSQLPKDRFSAERLKGVDSTLKIQPAELGDSAVYLCASSQVARAEAFFGQGTRLTVV.

V and J are TRBV2 and TRBJ2-7; D not certain. Germline CDR1 is SNHLY and CDR2 is FYNNEI. This CDR3 contains 13 residues. The V end lost 6 bases, the J end lost 0 bases, and 9 bases lay between the germline ends. CDR3 in amino acids: CASRATISYEQYF. The CDR3 bases are TGTGCCAGCAGGGCCACAATCTCCTACGAGCAGTACTTC.

This clone turned up a few times. The rearrangement links TRBV18 to TRBJ1-6; maybe TRBD1 (6 bases). The V gene lost 4 bases and the J gene lost 5 bases, with 9 bases spanning the gap. CDR3 length: 14 amino acids. Germline CDR1 reads KGHSH; CDR2 reads LQKENI. In nucleotides, the CDR3 is TGTGCCAGCTCACTAGGACAGAATAATTCACCCCTCCACTTT. This codes for CASSLGQNNSPLHF.

The chain employs TRBV3-1 (or the pseudogene TRBV3-2) and TRBJ2-3; 7 bases line up with TRBD2. The CDR3 covers 16 residues. Germline CDR1 and CDR2: LGHDT and YNNKEL (reference sequence). Trimming cost V 0 bases and J 2 bases; bases outside gene matches: 5. CDR3 in DNA: TGTGCCAGCAGCCAAGACGCGCGGGAGCTCACAGATACGCAGTATTTT. It is translated as CASSQDARELTDTQYF.

The chain couples TRBV4-1 to TRBJ1-2; maybe TRBD1 (5 bases). The CDR3 contains 15 residues. The V end was cut by 0 bases, the J end by 6 bases, with 14 bases between. The germline V gene has CDR1 MGHRA and CDR2 YSYEKL. The CDR3 nucleotides are TGCGCCAGCAGCCAAGATCGGGGGGATGGGGATGGCTACACCTTC. Protein product: CASSQDRGDGDGYTF.

This clone was found once. In nucleotides, the CDR3 is TGTGCCAGCAGTGGGGACTCCTACAATGAGCAGTTCTTC. Encoded protein: CASSGDSYNEQFF. J is TRBJ2-1 and V is TRBV2; D uncertain. Germline V gives CDR1 SNHLY, CDR2 FYNNEI. V lost 4 bases and J 0 bases, leaving 4 bases between the germline ends. This CDR3 has 13 amino acids.

The rearrangement joins TRBV2 to TRBJ2-1, with D perhaps TRBD1 (5 bases). Trimming stripped 7 bases from V and 7 bases from J, with 14 bases between. Germline V lookup: CDR1 SNHLY, CDR2 FYNNEI. The CDR3 is 13 amino acids. The CDR3 spells CASIQQRGNEQFF. The CDR3 DNA is TGTGCCAGCATCCAACAAAGGGGTAATGAGCAGTTCTTC.

V usage is TRBV2 and J usage is TRBJ1-2, with 7 bases fitting TRBD1. The germline V gene has CDR1 SNHLY and CDR2 FYNNEI. V dropped 4 bases and J dropped 1; count of bases not matched to a gene: 3. This CDR3 is built from 14 residues. The CDR3 coding sequence is TGTGCCAGCAGTGTAGACAGGGATAACTATGGCTACACCTTC. Its translation is CASSVDRDNYGYTF.

The chain uses TRBV3-1 (or the pseudogene TRBV3-2) and TRBJ2-3; tentative D call: TRBD2 (6 bases). CDR3 length: 14 amino acids. V lost 0 bases and J 6 bases, leaving 10 bases between the germline ends. Germline CDR1 and CDR2: LGHDT and YNNKEL (reference sequence). CDR3 in amino acids: CASSQDTGEDTQYF. The CDR3 region has the DNA TGTGCCAGCAGCCAAGATACGGGGGAGGATACGCAGTATTTT.

J is TRBJ1-2 and V is TRBV7-9, with a tentative D call TRBD1 (6 bases). CDR1 and CDR2 (germline): SEHNR, FQNEAQ (reference sequence). The CDR3 spans 13 residues. The V end was cut by 0 bases, the J end by 8 bases, with 10 bases between. CDR3 sequence: CASSLARGEGYTF. The CDR3 bases are TGTGCCAGCAGCTTAGCCAGGGGCGAGGGCTACACCTTC.

There are a few counts of this clone. The chain recombines TRBV7-2 with TRBJ1-3; tentative D call: TRBD1 (5 bases). V was shortened by 5 bases and J by 0 bases, with 14 bases between the two germline ends. The CDR3 has 16 residues. Germline V gives CDR1 SGHTA, CDR2 FQGNSA. This CDR3 is CASSPGRTSSGNTIYF. DNA of the CDR3: TGTGCCAGCAGCCCGGGACGGACGAGCTCTGGAAACACCATATATTTT. Variable domain in full (rest from reference TRBV7-2 and TRBJ1-3): GAGVSQSPSNKVTEKGKDVELRCDPISGHTALYWYRQSLGQGLEFLIYFQGNSAPDKSGLPSDRFSAERTGGSVSTLTIQRTQQEDSAVYLCASSPGRTSSGNTIYFGEGSWLTVV.

The CDR3 loop is CTSSQERTSGYYEQYF. In DNA, the CDR3 is TGCACCAGCAGCCAAGAACGGACTAGCGGGTATTACGAGCAGTACTTC. This chain uses TRBV1 with TRBJ2-7; the DNA was not compared with TRBD2, the D call given in the table. TRBV1 is assigned pseudogene status. The CDR3 spans 16 residues.

This clone was detected many times. CDR3 nucleotides: TGTGCCAGCAGCCAAGATCTGGGGACAGCCTACGAGCAGTACTTC. Protein product: CASSQDLGTAYEQYF. The V and J genes are TRBV4-2 and TRBJ2-7, with 7 bases lining up with TRBD1. V lost 0 bases, J lost 2 bases, and 4 bases stayed unmatched. Looked up from germline, CDR1 is LGHNA and CDR2 is YNFKEQ. The CDR3 length is 15 residues.

The gene calls are TRBV27 and TRBJ2-5; D not resolved. Germline assignment: CDR1 MNHEY and CDR2 SMNVEV (reference sequence). Between the trimmed V and J ends, which lost 8 bases and 7 bases, there was a span of 17 bases. This CDR3 has 13 amino acids. This CDR3 reads CASASSPVWTQYF. In nucleotides, the CDR3 is TGTGCCAGCGCTTCGAGCCCAGTATGGACCCAGTACTTC.